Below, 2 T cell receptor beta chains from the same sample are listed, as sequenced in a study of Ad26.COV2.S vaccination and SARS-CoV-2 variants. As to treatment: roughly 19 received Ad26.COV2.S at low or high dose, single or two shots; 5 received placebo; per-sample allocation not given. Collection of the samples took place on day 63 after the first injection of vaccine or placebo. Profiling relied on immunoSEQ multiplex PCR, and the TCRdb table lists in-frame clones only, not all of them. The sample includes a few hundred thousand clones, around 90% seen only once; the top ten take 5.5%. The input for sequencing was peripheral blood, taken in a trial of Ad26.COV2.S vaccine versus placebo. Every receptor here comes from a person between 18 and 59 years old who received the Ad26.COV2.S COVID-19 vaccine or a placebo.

As DNA, the CDR3 is TGTGCCAGCAGCAACCCCCTAGCGGGAGATGAGACCCAGTACTTC. Its protein is CASSNPLAGDETQYF. J is TRBJ2-5 and V is TRBV6-2 or TRBV6-3; TRBD2 aligns across 10 bases. CDR3 length: 15 amino acids. V trimming: 6 bases; J trimming: 5 bases; junction bases outside the gene matches: 9. Germline V gene sequence: CDR1 MNHEY, CDR2 SVGEGT.

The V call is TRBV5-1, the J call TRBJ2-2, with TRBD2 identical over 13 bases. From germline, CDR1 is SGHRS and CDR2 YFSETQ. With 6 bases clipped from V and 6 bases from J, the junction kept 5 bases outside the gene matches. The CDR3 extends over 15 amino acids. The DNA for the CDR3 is TGCGCCAGCACCGGACTAGCGGGGGTGGCCGGGGAGCTGTTTTTT. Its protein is CASTGLAGVAGELFF.